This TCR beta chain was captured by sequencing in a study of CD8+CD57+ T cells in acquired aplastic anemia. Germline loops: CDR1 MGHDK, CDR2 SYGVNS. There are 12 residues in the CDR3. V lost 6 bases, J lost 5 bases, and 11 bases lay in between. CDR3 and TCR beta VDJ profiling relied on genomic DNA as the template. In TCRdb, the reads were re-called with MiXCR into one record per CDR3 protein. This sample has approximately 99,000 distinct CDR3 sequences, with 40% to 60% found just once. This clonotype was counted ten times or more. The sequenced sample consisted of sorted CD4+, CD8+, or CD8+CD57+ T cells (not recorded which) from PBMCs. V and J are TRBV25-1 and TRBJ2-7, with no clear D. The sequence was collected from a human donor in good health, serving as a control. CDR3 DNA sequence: TGTGCCAGCAGCCCAAGCTGGGACGAGCAGTACTTC. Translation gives CASSPSWDEQYF.